The source of this T cell receptor (beta chain) is a study of human T cells and chemical hapten exposure (dated by TCRdb to 2020 to 2022). Background for the entire study: For sensitization, 2% DPC in acetone was applied to an approximately 2 cm by approximately 2 cm area of upper inner arm skin. Patch tests used Finn chambers with 0.01% DPC on the upper back, scored after 6 days by International Contact Dermatitis Research Group standards. Approximately 28 alopecia patients provided blood for TCR sequencing at one to four time points (pre-sensitization, 2, 6 and 24 weeks). Libraries were combined into a pool for sequencing, and differences in TCR yield between samples came mainly from small differences in library volumes within the pool. Most of the patients in the cohort were female, and the cohort covered alopecia areata with under or over 50% scalp involvement, alopecia totalis and alopecia universalis. The study tracked peripheral blood TCR repertoire changes in vivo during primary and secondary sensitization to the hapten diphenylcyclopropenone (DPC) in alopecia patients. Blood samples were taken from patients before sensitization (week 0) and at 2, 6 and about 24 weeks after DPC sensitization. Weekly therapeutic DPC doses were additionally applied to the scalp of patients throughout the approximately 24-week study period. The research as a whole found: Patch test score correlated positively with the number of PT1 expanded TCRs, reaching significance at thresholds 8, 16 and 32 but not at 4. The number of TCRs above 1 in 1000 frequency did not change with DPC sensitization; there was no evidence of global repertoire structure alterations. All patients had alopecia, a presumed autoimmune disease, so their immune response might differ from that of healthy individuals. After repeated subsampling, changes were observed in the strength of the expansion versus patch-test correlation and in the threshold at which the correlation became significant. Expanded TCRs formed significantly more large CDR3 similarity clusters than pre-sensitization or healthy control sets, consistent with antigen-driven responses.

Interpreted using the paper, the time point label stands for: patch test 1, 2 weeks after DPC sensitization. The treatment or condition label here, explained by the study, means: therapeutic diphenylcyclopropenone sensitization with weekly scalp DPC. At every patch-test visit, the blood draw took place before the patch test was put on. Patients were considered eligible if aged 18 to 70, diagnosed with alopecia and deemed suitable for DPC therapy, and patients were excluded if pregnant. Total RNA was isolated from unfractionated whole blood collected in Tempus Blood RNA tubes. V is cut back by 4 bases and J by 0 bases, with 6 bases in the junction unmatched. CDR1 ENHRY and CDR2 SYGVKD are derived from the germline V gene. The CDR3 contains 17 residues, cysteine and phenylalanine counted. Left in the record is the CDR3 DNA by itself, 51 bases read in frame from the first base. The library was obtained by RACE. The sequencing machine was a NextSeq 500. During library preparation, unique molecular identifiers were attached to individual cDNA molecules so that TCRs could be counted quantitatively and reproducibly. For every blood RNA sample, sequencing covered both the TCR alpha and TCR beta chains. The published analysis was carried out like this. A median of around 100,000 TCRs per sample was observed, with a range of roughly 20,000 to 750,000. The Decombinator software suite was used to annotate the V, J and CDR3 of the TCR reads. For the PS versus PT1 abundance plots, all samples were subsampled to the same number of TCRs (28,000). TCRs were defined as expanded if absent before sensitization and observed at least eight times at the 2-week time point. In-frame beta chains were kept once TCRdb had trimmed the public reads at Q25 with fastp and called clones with MiXCR. One record per CDR3 amino acid sequence lists the most common genes and DNA. What appears here as the V and J calls and clone size reflects TCRdb's work, not the paper's. Within this sample are 380,000 or so distinct CDR3 sequences, with around 5% of them counted one time only. Approximately 2.1% of the sample rests with the top ten.

Comment on this clonotype: Which antigen it targets is not known. Base qualities are not at hand, and no much larger clone is one base apart.

This chain joins TRBV10-3 to TRBJ1-4, and 9 junctional nucleotides match TRBD1. The starting material was whole blood, obtained in connection with sensitization to the hapten diphenylcyclopropenone (DPC). The receptor was isolated from a woman aged 50 to 60 with alopecia areata. Some clones in this sample may be carry-over from other donors' samples. The bases read TGTGCCATCAGTGCCGGGACAGGGACCGCAACTAATGAAAAACTGTTTTTT. Its protein reads: CAISAGTGTATNEKLFF.